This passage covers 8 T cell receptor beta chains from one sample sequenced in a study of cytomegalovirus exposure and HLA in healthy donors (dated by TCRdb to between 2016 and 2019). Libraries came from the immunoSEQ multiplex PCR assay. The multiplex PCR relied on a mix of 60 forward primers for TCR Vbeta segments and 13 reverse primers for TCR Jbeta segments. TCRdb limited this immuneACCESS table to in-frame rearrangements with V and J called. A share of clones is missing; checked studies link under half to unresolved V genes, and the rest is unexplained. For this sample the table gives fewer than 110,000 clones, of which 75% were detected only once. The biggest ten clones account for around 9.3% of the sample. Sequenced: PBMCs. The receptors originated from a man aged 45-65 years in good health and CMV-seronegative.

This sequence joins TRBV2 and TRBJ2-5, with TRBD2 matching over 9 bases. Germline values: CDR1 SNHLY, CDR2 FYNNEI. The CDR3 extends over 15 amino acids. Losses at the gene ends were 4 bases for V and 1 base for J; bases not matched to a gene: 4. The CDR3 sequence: CASSAQRGAQETQYF. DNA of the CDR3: TGTGCCAGCAGTGCCCAGCGGGGGGCCCAAGAGACCCAGTACTTC.

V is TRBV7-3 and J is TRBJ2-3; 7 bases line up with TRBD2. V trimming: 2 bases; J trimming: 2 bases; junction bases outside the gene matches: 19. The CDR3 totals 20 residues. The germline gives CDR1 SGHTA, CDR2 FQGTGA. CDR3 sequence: CASSLLRVAGRVADTDTQYF. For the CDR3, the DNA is TGTGCCAGCAGCTTATTGCGGGTAGCGGGCCGGGTGGCCGACACAGATACGCAGTATTTT.

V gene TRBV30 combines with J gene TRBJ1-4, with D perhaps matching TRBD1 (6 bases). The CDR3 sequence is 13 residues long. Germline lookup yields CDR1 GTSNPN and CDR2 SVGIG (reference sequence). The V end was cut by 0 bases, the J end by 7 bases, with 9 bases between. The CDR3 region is CAWSVFRGEKLFF. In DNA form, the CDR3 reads TGTGCCTGGAGTGTATTCAGGGGTGAAAAACTGTTTTTT. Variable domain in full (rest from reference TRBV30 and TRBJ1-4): SQTIHQWPATLVQPVGSPLSLECTVEGTSNPNLYWYRQAAGRGLQLLFYSVGIGQISSEVPQNLSASRPQDRQFILSSKKLLLSDSGFYLCAWSVFRGEKLFFGSGTQLSVL.

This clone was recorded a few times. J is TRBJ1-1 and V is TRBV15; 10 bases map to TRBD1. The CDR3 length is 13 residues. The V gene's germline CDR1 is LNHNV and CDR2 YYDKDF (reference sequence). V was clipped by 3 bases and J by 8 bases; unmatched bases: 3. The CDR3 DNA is TGTGCCACCAGCAGGACAGGGGGCCGAGAAGCTTTCTTT. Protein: CATSRTGGREAFF.

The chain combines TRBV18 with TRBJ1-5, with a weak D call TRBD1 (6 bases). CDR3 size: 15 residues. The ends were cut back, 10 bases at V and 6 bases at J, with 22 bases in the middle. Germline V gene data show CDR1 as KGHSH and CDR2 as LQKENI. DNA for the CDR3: TGTGCCACTTCCCTCGAAGGGGGGGCGGGTCAGCCCCAGCATTTT. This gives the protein CATSLEGGAGQPQHF.

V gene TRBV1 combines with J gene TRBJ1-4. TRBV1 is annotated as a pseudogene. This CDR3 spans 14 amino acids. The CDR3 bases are TGCACCAGCAGCCGCGGGTTCTCTAATGAAAAACTGTTTTTT. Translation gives CTSSRGFSNEKLFF.

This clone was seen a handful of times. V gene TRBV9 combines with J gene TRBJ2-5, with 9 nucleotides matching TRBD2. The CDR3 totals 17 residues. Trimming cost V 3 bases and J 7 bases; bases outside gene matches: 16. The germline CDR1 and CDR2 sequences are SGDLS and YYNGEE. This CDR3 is CASSASSSGALRGTQYF. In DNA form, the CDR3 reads TGTGCCAGCAGCGCTTCCTCTAGCGGGGCCCTCCGGGGGACCCAGTACTTC.

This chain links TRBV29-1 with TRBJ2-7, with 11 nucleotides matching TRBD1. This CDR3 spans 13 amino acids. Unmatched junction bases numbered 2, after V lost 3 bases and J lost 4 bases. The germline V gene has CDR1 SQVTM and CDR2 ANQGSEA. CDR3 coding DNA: TGCAGCGTTGAGGGACAGGGGGTATACGAGCAGTACTTC. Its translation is CSVEGQGVYEQYF.